These T cell receptor beta chains were read from a single sample in a study of cytomegalovirus exposure and HLA in healthy donors. The data were produced by immunoSEQ multiplex PCR, yet TCRdb's version contains in-frame clones alone and is incomplete. The table has 150,000 to 200,000 clones, about 85% seen once; the top ten hold approximately 0.4%. Sequenced material: PBMCs. The origin of the receptors is a male donor in good health and CMV-seropositive. Each CDR3 is given with its conserved first and last residue. The D gene is left open where the match is weak. Size is stated for part of the rows, as once, few or many counts, or as a class when the clone is expanded.

abundance: few; d_gene: NA; v_gene: TRBV2; j_gene: TRBJ2-5; CDR3aa: CATSLDEAEYF; CDR3nt: TGTGCCACCAGCCTAGACGAGGCAGAGTACTTC
abundance: NA; d_gene: NA; v_gene: TRBV29-1; j_gene: TRBJ2-7; CDR3aa: CSVEEASYEQYF; CDR3nt: TGCAGCGTTGAAGAGGCTTCCTACGAGCAGTACTTC
abundance: NA; d_gene: NA; v_gene: TRBV4-3; j_gene: TRBJ2-3; CDR3aa: CASSQGSQAGIPDTQYF; CDR3nt: TGCGCCAGCAGCCAAGGCTCCCAGGCGGGGATTCCCGATACGCAGTATTTT
abundance: NA; d_gene: TRBD2; v_gene: TRBV19; j_gene: TRBJ2-1; CDR3aa: CASTLAGGPVNEQFF; CDR3nt: TGTGCCAGCACCCTAGCGGGGGGGCCCGTCAATGAGCAGTTCTTC
abundance: NA; d_gene: NA; v_gene: TRBV5-1; j_gene: TRBJ2-3; CDR3aa: CASRTPPQDTQYF; CDR3nt: TGCGCCAGCAGGACCCCTCCACAGGATACGCAGTATTTT
abundance: NA; d_gene: TRBD1; v_gene: TRBV29-1; j_gene: TRBJ2-3; CDR3aa: CSGQDRGLGTDTQYF; CDR3nt: TGCAGCGGGCAAGACAGGGGGCTAGGCACAGATACGCAGTATTTT
abundance: NA; d_gene: TRBD2; v_gene: TRBV5-6; j_gene: TRBJ2-7; CDR3aa: CASSLAGGIEQYF; CDR3nt: TGTGCCAGCAGCTTGGCGGGAGGGATCGAGCAGTACTTC
abundance: NA; d_gene: NA; v_gene: TRBV2; j_gene: TRBJ1-6; CDR3aa: CASKPRVINSPLHF; CDR3nt: TGTGCCAGTAAGCCGAGGGTTATTAATTCCCCCCTCCACTTT
abundance: few; d_gene: NA; v_gene: TRBV18; j_gene: TRBJ1-5; CDR3aa: CASSPNNNRDQPQHF; CDR3nt: TGTGCCAGCTCACCCAACAATAACAGAGATCAGCCCCAGCATTTT
abundance: NA; d_gene: NA; v_gene: TRBV5-4; j_gene: TRBJ2-3; CDR3aa: CASSLASTDTQYF; CDR3nt: TGTGCCAGCAGCTTGGCTAGCACAGATACGCAGTATTTT
abundance: NA; d_gene: TRBD1; v_gene: TRBV5-1; j_gene: TRBJ2-7; CDR3aa: CASSRTGTGEYEQYF; CDR3nt: TGCGCCAGCAGCAGAACCGGGACAGGGGAATACGAGCAGTACTTC
abundance: NA; d_gene: TRBD1; v_gene: TRBV27; j_gene: TRBJ1-6; CDR3aa: CASSWTGRNSPLHF; CDR3nt: TGTGCCAGCAGTTGGACAGGCCGTAATTCACCCCTCCACTTT
abundance: NA; d_gene: TRBD1; v_gene: TRBV5-8; j_gene: TRBJ1-2; CDR3aa: CASSLAPTGALSGYTF; CDR3nt: TGTGCCAGCAGCTTGGCCCCGACAGGGGCACTGAGTGGCTACACCTTC
abundance: few; d_gene: TRBD2; v_gene: TRBV6-6; j_gene: TRBJ2-7; CDR3aa: CASSYVAGGINEQYF; CDR3nt: TGTGCCAGCAGTTACGTAGCGGGAGGGATCAACGAGCAGTACTTC
abundance: NA; d_gene: NA; v_gene: TRBV7-9; j_gene: TRBJ1-2; CDR3aa: CASSLVGRGGYGYTF; CDR3nt: TGTGCCAGCAGCCTCGTAGGTCGGGGGGGCTATGGCTACACCTTC
abundance: NA; d_gene: TRBD1; v_gene: TRBV4-3; j_gene: TRBJ2-7; CDR3aa: CASSRRRPGTGGFEQYF; CDR3nt: TGCGCCAGCAGCCGTCGACGGCCCGGGACAGGGGGTTTCGAGCAGTACTTC
abundance: NA; d_gene: TRBD1; v_gene: TRBV11-2; j_gene: TRBJ1-4; CDR3aa: CASRRGQGGEKLFF; CDR3nt: TGTGCCAGCAGACGTGGACAGGGCGGTGAAAAACTGTTTTTT
abundance: NA; d_gene: TRBD2; v_gene: TRBV9; j_gene: TRBJ2-2; CDR3aa: CASSVHGTSGDGELFF; CDR3nt: TGTGCCAGCAGCGTTCATGGGACTAGCGGGGACGGGGAGCTGTTTTTT
abundance: NA; d_gene: TRBD1; v_gene: TRBV28; j_gene: TRBJ2-7; CDR3aa: CASSSQIIDRGEREQYF; CDR3nt: TGTGCCAGCAGCTCCCAAATAATAGACAGGGGTGAAAGGGAGCAGTACTTC
abundance: NA; d_gene: NA; v_gene: TRBV5-5; j_gene: TRBJ2-6; CDR3aa: CASSLTSGARGAGANVLTF; CDR3nt: TGTGCCAGCAGCCTCACCTCCGGAGCCAGGGGCGCTGGGGCCAACGTCCTGACTTTC
abundance: NA; d_gene: TRBD1; v_gene: TRBV6-5; j_gene: TRBJ1-3; CDR3aa: CASSAMDRGYTIYF; CDR3nt: TGTGCCAGCTCTGCCATGGACAGGGGATACACCATATATTTT
abundance: NA; d_gene: NA; v_gene: TRBV19; j_gene: TRBJ2-7; CDR3aa: CASSIDGGAVYEQYF; CDR3nt: TGTGCCAGTAGTATAGACGGAGGGGCAGTCTACGAGCAGTACTTC
abundance: NA; d_gene: TRBD1; v_gene: TRBV5-4; j_gene: TRBJ1-1; CDR3aa: CASSWGQAQAFF; CDR3nt: TGTGCCAGCAGCTGGGGACAGGCCCAAGCTTTCTTT
abundance: NA; d_gene: NA; v_gene: TRBV7-2; j_gene: TRBJ1-1; CDR3aa: CASSFQGMQVTEAFF; CDR3nt: TGTGCCAGCAGCTTCCAGGGAATGCAAGTCACTGAAGCTTTCTTT
abundance: NA; d_gene: TRBD2; v_gene: TRBV18; j_gene: TRBJ2-1; CDR3aa: CASSPPLTSGGLNEQFF; CDR3nt: TGTGCCAGCTCACCCCCTCTGACTAGCGGGGGCCTCAATGAGCAGTTCTTC
abundance: NA; d_gene: TRBD1; v_gene: TRBV7-8; j_gene: TRBJ2-1; CDR3aa: CASSLNRGNEQFF; CDR3nt: TGTGCCAGCAGTTTAAACAGGGGCAATGAGCAGTTCTTC
abundance: NA; d_gene: NA; v_gene: TRBV6-5; j_gene: TRBJ1-1; CDR3aa: CASKGVSNTEAFF; CDR3nt: TGTGCCAGTAAAGGGGTCTCGAACACTGAAGCTTTCTTT
abundance: NA; d_gene: TRBD1; v_gene: TRBV6-6; j_gene: TRBJ1-1; CDR3aa: CASSWDRTGNTEAFF; CDR3nt: TGTGCCAGCAGTTGGGATAGGACAGGGAACACTGAAGCTTTCTTT
abundance: NA; d_gene: NA; v_gene: TRBV19; j_gene: TRBJ1-5; CDR3aa: CASREPRTVGGQPQHF; CDR3nt: TGTGCCAGTAGGGAACCGCGGACAGTTGGCGGGCAGCCCCAGCATTTT
abundance: NA; d_gene: NA; v_gene: TRBV7-2; j_gene: TRBJ2-7; CDR3aa: CASSLEGTSPYEQYF; CDR3nt: TGTGCCAGCAGCTTAGAAGGGACAAGCCCCTACGAGCAGTACTTC
abundance: NA; d_gene: TRBD1; v_gene: TRBV5-4; j_gene: TRBJ2-2; CDR3aa: CASSRTGTNTGELFF; CDR3nt: TGTGCCAGCAGCCGGACAGGGACGAACACCGGGGAGCTGTTTTTT
abundance: NA; d_gene: TRBD1; v_gene: TRBV6-5; j_gene: TRBJ1-2; CDR3aa: CASSPGGVDGYTF; CDR3nt: TGTGCCAGCAGCCCAGGGGGCGTCGATGGCTACACCTTC
abundance: NA; d_gene: TRBD1; v_gene: TRBV5-4; j_gene: TRBJ1-2; CDR3aa: CASSLSIGGQGGYGYTF; CDR3nt: TGTGCCAGCAGCTTGAGCATTGGGGGACAGGGCGGCTATGGCTACACCTTC
abundance: NA; d_gene: TRBD2; v_gene: TRBV4-3; j_gene: TRBJ2-1; CDR3aa: CASSQDLVLAEYNEQFF; CDR3nt: TGCGCCAGCAGCCAAGATCTTGTTCTAGCGGAATACAATGAGCAGTTCTTC
abundance: NA; d_gene: NA; v_gene: TRBV6-5; j_gene: TRBJ1-1; CDR3aa: CASGRSTEAFF; CDR3nt: TGTGCCAGCGGGAGATCAACTGAAGCTTTCTTT
abundance: NA; d_gene: TRBD2; v_gene: TRBV7-9; j_gene: TRBJ2-3; CDR3aa: CASSLGTSGNLDTQYF; CDR3nt: TGTGCCAGCAGCTTAGGGACTAGCGGGAATCTGGATACGCAGTATTTT
abundance: NA; d_gene: NA; v_gene: TRBV18; j_gene: TRBJ2-1; CDR3aa: CASSPDSNEQFF; CDR3nt: TGTGCCAGCTCCCCGGACTCCAATGAGCAGTTCTTC
abundance: NA; d_gene: NA; v_gene: TRBV14; j_gene: TRBJ2-3; CDR3aa: CASSQEEGWTIKADTQYF; CDR3nt: TGTGCCAGCAGCCAAGAAGAGGGGTGGACTATTAAGGCAGATACGCAGTATTTT
abundance: NA; d_gene: TRBD1; v_gene: TRBV6-5; j_gene: TRBJ1-5; CDR3aa: CASRRQGGNQPQHF; CDR3nt: TGTGCCAGCAGGAGACAGGGGGGCAATCAGCCCCAGCATTTT
abundance: NA; d_gene: NA; v_gene: TRBV28; j_gene: TRBJ1-6; CDR3aa: CAIQGNSPLHF; CDR3nt: TGTGCCATTCAGGGGAATTCACCCCTCCACTTT
abundance: NA; d_gene: NA; v_gene: TRBV29-1; j_gene: TRBJ2-1; CDR3aa: CSVEDRSEDNEQFF; CDR3nt: TGCAGCGTTGAAGATCGTTCAGAGGACAATGAGCAGTTCTTC
abundance: NA; d_gene: NA; v_gene: TRBV7-2; j_gene: TRBJ2-7; CDR3aa: CASSLAGGGNAYEQYF; CDR3nt: TGTGCCAGCAGCTTAGCAGGGGGCGGGAATGCCTACGAGCAGTACTTC
abundance: NA; d_gene: NA; v_gene: TRBV5-1; j_gene: TRBJ2-3; CDR3aa: CATKQTTRLTDTQYF; CDR3nt: TGCGCCACCAAACAGACCACCAGATTGACAGATACGCAGTATTTT
abundance: NA; d_gene: NA; v_gene: TRBV27; j_gene: TRBJ1-5; CDR3aa: CASAGGTYQPQHF; CDR3nt: TGTGCCAGCGCCGGGGGGACGTATCAGCCCCAGCATTTT
abundance: NA; d_gene: TRBD1; v_gene: TRBV7-2; j_gene: TRBJ1-2; CDR3aa: CASSLSDRGALGYGYTF; CDR3nt: TGTGCCAGCAGCTTATCGGACAGGGGGGCTTTAGGGTATGGCTACACCTTC
abundance: NA; d_gene: TRBD2; v_gene: TRBV6-5; j_gene: TRBJ2-7; CDR3aa: CASSYSYASGSDRQYF; CDR3nt: TGTGCCAGCAGTTACTCCTATGCTAGCGGGAGTGATCGGCAGTACTTC
abundance: NA; d_gene: TRBD2; v_gene: TRBV6-6; j_gene: TRBJ2-5; CDR3aa: CASRRGGQETQYF; CDR3nt: TGTGCCAGCCGACGGGGGGGCCAAGAGACCCAGTACTTC
abundance: NA; d_gene: TRBD2; v_gene: TRBV18; j_gene: TRBJ2-2; CDR3aa: CASSPGLAGVGELFF; CDR3nt: TGTGCCAGCTCACCGGGACTAGCGGGAGTAGGGGAGCTGTTTTTT
abundance: once; d_gene: TRBD1; v_gene: TRBV5-1; j_gene: TRBJ2-7; CDR3aa: CASRETGGHEQYF; CDR3nt: TGCGCCAGCAGGGAGACAGGGGGCCACGAGCAGTACTTC